The 17 T cell receptor beta chains presented below share a single source sample, sequenced in a study of neurological immune-mediated disorders. TCRdb redid the calling of the 5' RACE reads with MiXCR, one entry per CDR3 protein. The sample has about 55,000 distinct CDR3 sequences; 3% to 4% are singletons. The sample consisted of CD4+ T cells from blood. These receptor sequences come from a middle-aged woman with multiple sclerosis.

There are many counts of this clonotype. The chain combines TRBV5-1 with TRBJ2-7, with D possibly matching TRBD1 (6 bases). In germline, CDR1 is SGHRS, CDR2 YFSETQ. This CDR3 has 15 residues. V lost 0 bases to trimming and J lost 6 bases, with 16 bases between them. DNA of the CDR3: TGCGCCAGCAGCTTGGAATCCAGGGGTCCAGGCGAGCAGTACTTC. Its translation is CASSLESRGPGEQYF.

This clonotype was seen repeatedly, ten times or more. The V call is TRBV20-1, the J call TRBJ2-7; the D is unclear. The CDR3 covers 11 residues. Trimming shortened V by 1 base and J by 3 bases, and 4 bases separated the two germline ends. The germline CDR1 and CDR2 sequences are DFQATT and SNEGSKA (reference sequence). This CDR3 is CSARGNYEQYF. CDR3 bases: TGCAGTGCTAGAGGGAACTACGAGCAGTACTTC.

This clonotype showed up many times. This rearrangement joins TRBV20-1 to TRBJ2-3; maybe TRBD2 (7 bases). Trimming removed 0 bases at V and 0 bases at J, with 13 bases between. Germline CDR1 DFQATT, CDR2 SNEGSKA (reference sequence). There are 16 residues in the CDR3. The CDR3 region has the DNA TGCAGTGCTAGAGATGCCGCGGGGGCCAGCACAGATACGCAGTATTTT. It yields the protein CSARDAAGASTDTQYF.

The genes are TRBV29-1 and TRBJ1-2, with D unclear. The CDR3 runs to 14 residues. V lost 7 bases to trimming and J lost 4 bases, with 19 bases between them. Germline-derived CDR1 and CDR2 are SQVTM and ANQGSEA. CDR3 sequence: CSANAPTARYGYTF. CDR3 nucleotide sequence: TGCAGCGCCAATGCCCCAACGGCTCGCTATGGCTACACCTTC.

This clonotype has at least ten counts. This chain joins TRBV5-1 and TRBJ2-7, with 11 bases fitting TRBD1. Germline V gene lookup returns CDR1 SGHRS and CDR2 YFSETQ. V lost 7 bases to trimming and J lost 3 bases; unmatched junction nucleotides: 6. The CDR3 is made up of 14 amino acids. CDR3 amino acids: CASEPGTGGYEQYF. The CDR3, as DNA: TGCGCCAGCGAACCCGGGACAGGGGGCTACGAGCAGTACTTC.

This clonotype was counted many times. V usage is TRBV7-9 and J usage is TRBJ2-7; D perhaps matches TRBD2 (5 bases). In germline, CDR1 is SEHNR, CDR2 FQNEAQ (reference sequence). Between the trimmed V and J ends, which lost 3 bases and 2 bases, there was a span of 8 bases. The CDR3 contains 13 residues. CDR3 protein: CASSLAGAYEQYF. The CDR3, as DNA: TGTGCCAGCAGCTTGGCGGGCGCCTACGAGCAGTACTTC.

This clonotype was seen at least ten times. The rearrangement uses TRBV5-1 and TRBJ2-5; maybe TRBD2 (5 bases). The germline V and J ends were trimmed by 2 bases and 5 bases, with 16 bases remaining between them. Germline lookup yields CDR1 SGHRS and CDR2 YFSETQ. The CDR3 has 15 residues. CDR3 residues: CASSFGREISETQYF. CDR3 coding DNA: TGCGCCAGCAGCTTTGGCCGGGAAATTTCGGAGACCCAGTACTTC.

V is TRBV7-6 and J is TRBJ2-7; 9 bases line up with TRBD1. With 0 bases clipped from V and 5 bases from J, the junction kept 8 bases outside the gene matches. Germline CDR1 reads SGHVS; CDR2 reads FNYEAQ. The CDR3 length is 16 residues. This CDR3 is CASSLATGTGNDEQYF. The DNA for the CDR3 is TGTGCCAGCAGCTTAGCGACAGGGACAGGGAATGACGAGCAGTACTTC.

This clonotype was seen many times. The chain links TRBV5-1 to TRBJ2-1; TRBD2 agrees at 8 bases. CDR1 is SGHRS and CDR2 is YFSETQ in the germline V gene. The junction had 14 bases not matched to a gene; V was cut back by 5 bases and J by 7 bases. The CDR3 contains 16 residues. In DNA, the CDR3 is TGCGCCAGCAGTTGGGCCCAAGCGGGGGCGGGGAATGAGCAGTTCTTC. This sequence encodes CASSWAQAGAGNEQFF.

This clonotype was detected ten times or more. This chain links TRBV5-1 with TRBJ2-2, with unresolved D. The CDR3 extends over 13 amino acids. Trimming left V 0 bases short and J 7 bases short, with 7 bases between. Per the germline V gene, CDR1 is SGHRS and CDR2 is YFSETQ. CDR3 sequence reads: CASSLEVIGELFF. The CDR3, as DNA: TGCGCCAGCAGCTTGGAGGTTATCGGGGAGCTGTTTTTT.

This clonotype was seen ten or more times. V is TRBV5-1 and J is TRBJ2-3; the D is unclear. The CDR3 covers 15 residues. Germline loops: CDR1 SGHRS, CDR2 YFSETQ. V was trimmed by 4 bases and J by 0 bases, leaving 12 bases between them. CDR3 sequence reads: CASSPGSISTDTQYF. CDR3 in DNA: TGCGCCAGCAGCCCCGGGTCCATTAGCACAGATACGCAGTATTTT. The full variable domain, its missing parts supplied by reference TRBV5-1 and TRBJ2-3, is KAGVTQTPRYLIKTRGQQVTLSCSPISGHRSVSWYQQTPGQGLQFLFEYFSETQRNKGNFPGRFSGRQFSNSRSEMNVSTLELGDSALYLCASSPGSISTDTQYFGPGTRLTVL.

This clonotype was counted at least ten times. V is TRBV5-1 and J is TRBJ1-1; the match to TRBD1 covers 9 bases. The CDR3 extends over 14 amino acids. Trimming cost V 4 bases and J 5 bases; bases outside gene matches: 6. The germline V gene encodes CDR1 SGHRS and CDR2 YFSETQ. The CDR3 region is CASSPRTGETEAFF. In DNA form, the CDR3 reads TGCGCCAGCAGCCCCAGGACAGGGGAAACTGAAGCTTTCTTT.

In its sample, this clonotype was seen many times. The J gene is TRBJ2-3, the V gene TRBV10-3; 15 bases are a match to TRBD2. The CDR3 contains 16 residues. J gave up 6 bases and V 4 bases, and 5 bases lay outside the gene matches. In germline, CDR1 is ENHRY, CDR2 SYGVKD. CDR3 DNA sequence: TGTGCCATCAGTGCCGGACTAGCGGGGGGGGGGGATACGCAGTATTTT. Translating gives CAISAGLAGGGDTQYF.

This clonotype was counted many times. Here the CDR3 DNA reads TGTGCCAGCAGCTTACAAGGATTCTTCTGGGGCGGGGAGCTGTTTTTT. Its protein product is CASSLQGFFWGGELFF. The chain joins TRBV7-2 to TRBJ2-2; D gene ambiguous. With 2 bases removed from V and 7 bases from J, the gap between germline ends came to 17 bases. Germline CDR1 SGHTA, CDR2 FQGNSA. CDR3 length equals 16 residues.

This clonotype appeared a few times. The chain is built from TRBV3-1 and TRBJ1-2; 9 bases align to TRBD1. The length of the CDR3 is 15 residues. CDR1 is LGHDT, CDR2 YNNKEL, per germline (reference sequence). With 4 bases clipped from V and 7 bases from J, the junction kept 10 bases outside the gene matches. As DNA, the CDR3 is TGTGCCAGCAGCCCGTTGGACAGGGGTGGGAGTGGCTACACCTTC. As protein: CASSPLDRGGSGYTF.

Ten or more counts support this clonotype. The rearrangement links TRBV7-2 to TRBJ2-1; D gene ambiguous. This CDR3 is built from 14 residues. CDR1 and CDR2 (germline): SGHTA, FQGNSA. Trimming shortened V by 2 bases and J by 4 bases, and 9 bases separated the two germline ends. CDR3 DNA: TGTGCCAGCAGCTTAAGGGCGAATTACAATGAGCAGTTCTTC. Residues: CASSLRANYNEQFF. Using reference TRBV7-2 and TRBJ2-1 for the parts outside the CDR3, the full variable domain is GAGVSQSPSNKVTEKGKDVELRCDPISGHTALYWYRQSLGQGLEFLIYFQGNSAPDKSGLPSDRFSAERTGGSVSTLTIQRTQQEDSAVYLCASSLRANYNEQFFGPGTRLTVL.

This clonotype has ten or more counts. V usage is TRBV7-2 and J usage is TRBJ1-3, with no clear D. The V end lost 0 bases, the J end lost 7 bases, and 1 base lay between the germline ends. In germline, CDR1 is SGHTA, CDR2 FQGNSA. This CDR3 region has 11 residues. The CDR3 sequence: CASSLANTIYF. CDR3 DNA sequence: TGTGCCAGCAGCTTAGCCAACACCATATATTTT. Based on the CDR3 plus reference TRBV7-2 and TRBJ1-3, the full variable domain is GAGVSQSPSNKVTEKGKDVELRCDPISGHTALYWYRQSLGQGLEFLIYFQGNSAPDKSGLPSDRFSAERTGGSVSTLTIQRTQQEDSAVYLCASSLANTIYFGEGSWLTVV.